These 29 T cell receptor beta chains were all obtained from the same sample, sequenced in a study of read filtering for tumor transcriptome and immune sequencing. The library was built from around 380 ng RNA with molecular barcoded adaptors for alpha/delta and beta/gamma chains. TCRdb re-analysed the reads in MiXCR, keeping a single row per CDR3 protein. This sample has approximately 61,000 distinct CDR3 sequences; about 19% occur once, and the top ten carry over 13%. Sequencing was carried out using a population of CD138-negative cells sorted from bone marrow. The source is a donor at least 40 years old with multiple myeloma.

The sample holds a few counts of this clonotype. Since a much larger clone is just one base distant, this may be a read error. The J gene is TRBJ2-1, the V gene TRBV28; D may be TRBD1 (6 bases). CDR3 length: 14 residues. The V gene lost 6 bases and the J gene lost 12 bases, with 21 bases spanning the gap. CDR1 MDHEN and CDR2 SYDVKM come from the germline V gene. CDR3 sequence: CASSIPLGGEGQFF. Written as DNA, the CDR3 is TGTGCCAGCAGCATTCCTCTTGGGGGCGAGGGGCAGTTCTTC. Based on the CDR3 plus reference TRBV28 and TRBJ2-1, the full variable domain is DVKVTQSSRYLVKRTGEKVFLECVQDMDHENMFWYRQDPGLGLRLIYFSYDVKMKEKGDIPEGYSVSREKKERFSLILESASTNQTSMYLCASSIPLGGEGQFFGPGTRLTVL.

This clonotype was detected a few times. Written as DNA, the CDR3 is TGTGCCAGCAGCCAAGGGACAGGGATTTCACCCCTCCACTTT. This gives the protein CASSQGTGISPLHF. The chain combines TRBV12-3 or TRBV12-4 with TRBJ1-6; 9 positions match TRBD1. CDR3 length equals 14 residues. V trimming: 6 bases; J trimming: 9 bases; junction bases outside the gene matches: 6.

The chain links TRBV10-3 to TRBJ2-3; D not resolved. There are 14 residues in the CDR3. The V gene's germline CDR1 is ENHRY and CDR2 SYGVKD. V lost 0 bases to trimming and J lost 8 bases, with 12 bases between them. This CDR3 is CAISESTGTPTQYF. CDR3 DNA: TGTGCCATCAGTGAGTCGACTGGCACACCTACGCAGTATTTT.

This clonotype was seen ten or more times. This chain connects TRBV2 to TRBJ2-7, with TRBD2 identical over 10 bases. With V trimmed by 7 bases and J by 3 bases, 0 bases remained unmatched. Germline V gene data show CDR1 as SNHLY and CDR2 as FYNNEI. This CDR3 has 12 residues. CDR3 nucleotide sequence: TGTGCCAGCACTAGCGGGGGCTACGAGCAGTACTTC. Translation gives CASTSGGYEQYF. Full variable domain (remainder filled in from reference TRBV2 and TRBJ2-7): EPEVTQTPSHQVTQMGQEVILRCVPISNHLYFYWYRQILGQKVEFLVSFYNNEISEKSEIFDDQFSVERPDGSNFTLKIRSTKLEDSAMYFCASTSGGYEQYFGPGTRLTVT.

This clonotype was seen repeatedly, ten times or more. J is TRBJ2-7 and V is TRBV28; no reliable D call. The ends were cut back, 2 bases at V and 3 bases at J, with 5 bases in the middle. Germline loops: CDR1 MDHEN, CDR2 SYDVKM. CDR3 size: 12 residues. CDR3 nucleotides: TGTGCCAGCAGTTTACCATTCTACGAGCAGTACTTC. Protein product: CASSLPFYEQYF.

This clonotype is termed medium-sized (0.01 to 0.1%). The rearrangement uses TRBV15 and TRBJ2-1; no clear D. Germline V gene data show CDR1 as LNHNV and CDR2 as YYDKDF (reference sequence). V lost 1 base to trimming and J lost 0 bases, with 4 bases between them. The CDR3 is 14 residues long. CDR3 nucleotides: TGTGCCACCAGCAGAGGTACCTCCTACAATGAGCAGTTCTTC. It is translated as CATSRGTSYNEQFF.

This clonotype was observed at least ten times. The rearrangement links TRBV20-1 to TRBJ2-2; D call uncertain. CDR1 and CDR2 from the germline V gene are DFQATT and SNEGSKA (reference sequence). Deletions cut 0 bases from V and 4 bases from J, with 9 bases between. This CDR3 contains 14 residues. CDR3 bases: TGCAGTGCTAGAGATAGCCCTATCACCGGGGAGCTGTTTTTT. It encodes CSARDSPITGELFF.

At least ten counts were recorded for this clonotype. The V gene is TRBV14, the J gene TRBJ2-2; unclear D gene. CDR3 size: 16 residues. V lost 4 bases and J 0 bases, leaving 12 bases between the germline ends. From germline, CDR1 is SGHDN and CDR2 FVKESK. The CDR3 is CASSRQAPTNTGELFF. As DNA, the CDR3 is TGTGCCAGCAGCCGGCAGGCCCCTACGAACACCGGGGAGCTGTTTTTT.

This chain links TRBV12-3 or TRBV12-4 with TRBJ1-2; the D is unclear. The germline V and J ends were trimmed by 8 bases and 1 base, with 8 bases remaining between them. CDR3 size: 12 residues. The CDR3 region has the DNA TGTGCCAGCGGGCGTGGTAACTATGGCTACACCTTC. Translated, it gives CASGRGNYGYTF.

This clonotype was seen many times. V is TRBV7-3 and J is TRBJ2-7; D is unclear. The germline V gene has CDR1 SGHTA and CDR2 FQGTGA. The V end lost 1 base, the J end lost 6 bases, and 16 bases lay between the germline ends. This CDR3 is 15 amino acids long. This chain's CDR3 is CASSLSSQIASEQYF. DNA of the CDR3: TGTGCCAGCAGCTTAAGCTCACAAATAGCCTCCGAGCAGTACTTC.

Worth noting for this clonotype: With a much larger clone just one base away, this may be a read error. The V and J genes are TRBV4-1 and TRBJ1-4; 7 positions match TRBD1. Germline values: CDR1 MGHRA, CDR2 YSYEKL. This CDR3 is built from 16 residues. This CDR3 reads CAISRGAGTANEKLFF. CDR3 nucleotide sequence: TGCGCCATCAGCCGGGGAGCCGGGACAGCGAATGAAAAACTGTTTTTT.

Only a few counts were recorded for this clonotype. This chain joins TRBV11-3 and TRBJ2-1, with 10 bases lining up with TRBD1. CDR3 length: 15 residues. Germline V gene lookup returns CDR1 SGHNT and CDR2 YENEEA. Trimming at V came to 5 bases and at J to 2 bases, leaving 3 bases not matched to a gene. The CDR3 loop is CASSRDRGTYNEQFF. The CDR3 DNA is TGTGCCAGCAGCCGGGACAGGGGTACCTACAATGAGCAGTTCTTC.

This clonotype was seen at least ten times. The genes are TRBV3-1 and TRBJ2-7; tentatively, D is TRBD1 (6 bases). The CDR3 is 14 residues long. CDR1 and CDR2 from the germline V gene are LGHDT and YNNKEL (reference sequence). Trimming cost V 4 bases and J 3 bases, with 13 bases left between them. CDR3 amino acids: CASSPWGRFYEQYF. CDR3 in DNA: TGTGCCAGCAGCCCTTGGGGGCGCTTCTACGAGCAGTACTTC.

This clonotype was seen many times. The chain couples TRBV7-8 to TRBJ2-7; D may correspond to TRBD1 or TRBD2 (6 bases each). In germline, CDR1 is SGHVS, CDR2 FQNEAQ. CDR3 length: 17 residues. V gave up 0 bases and J gave up 6 bases, with 21 bases separating them. DNA of the CDR3: TGTGCCAGCAGCTTAGCTGGATCGGGGGCCTCCTCTTTCGAGCAGTACTTC. Its protein is CASSLAGSGASSFEQYF.

This clonotype was recorded at least ten times. The chain has TRBV19 and TRBJ1-5; 7 bases match TRBD1. Germline V CDR1 and CDR2: LNHDA, SQIVND (reference sequence). V shed 5 bases and J 2 bases; nucleotides not matched to a gene: 3. The CDR3 sequence is 14 residues long. CDR3 amino acids: CASSDRDGNQPQHF. DNA of the CDR3: TGTGCCAGTAGTGACAGGGATGGCAATCAGCCCCAGCATTTT.

This clonotype has at least ten counts. The rearrangement links TRBV4-1 to TRBJ2-7; D not certain. CDR1 and CDR2 (germline): MGHRA, YSYEKL. V was trimmed by 0 bases and J by 6 bases, leaving 9 bases between them. CDR3 length equals 13 residues. DNA for the CDR3: TGCGCCAGCAGCCAAGATTGGGGTCCCGAGCAGTACTTC. Translated, it gives CASSQDWGPEQYF.

There are a few counts of this clonotype. J is TRBJ2-5 and V is TRBV12-3 or TRBV12-4, with a weak D call TRBD2 (6 bases). The CDR3 runs to 11 residues. Trimming removed 8 bases at V and 4 bases at J, with 8 bases between. The CDR3 DNA follows: TGTGCCAGCTCGGGGGTAGAGACCCAGTACTTC. Its protein is CASSGVETQYF.

Regarding this clonotype: The germline gene is not matched at one end of the junction; a read error may be the cause. The rearrangement links TRBV6-5 to TRBJ2-5; TRBD2 might be the D (6 bases). There are 13 residues in the CDR3. Per germline, CDR1 MNHEY and CDR2 SVGAGI. The CDR3 sequence is CASSEDYGEIQYF. DNA of the CDR3: TGTGCCAGCAGCGAGGACTATGGAGAGATCCAGTACTTC.

This clonotype was seen just once. The junction differs from germline at one of its ends, possibly a read error. The chain combines TRBV5-1 with TRBJ2-1; D may be TRBD2 (5 bases). From germline, CDR1 is SGHRS and CDR2 YFSETQ. This CDR3 has 14 residues. The CDR3 coding sequence is TGCGCCAGCAACAGTGGGAGCTCCCACAATGAGCAGCTCTTC. Translated: CASNSGSSHNEQLF.

This clonotype was observed many times. The junction differs from germline at one of its ends, possibly a read error. The genes are TRBV6-1 and TRBJ2-3; D possibly corresponds to TRBD2 (6 bases). Germline V gives CDR1 MNHNS, CDR2 SASEGT. CDR3 size: 14 residues. CDR3 nucleotides: TGTGCCAGCAGTGAACGGGGGAGTAGGGATACGCAGTATTTC. Translation: CASSERGSRDTQYF.

Ten or more counts support this clonotype. At one end, the junction sequence differs from germline, possibly due to a read error. V gene TRBV27 combines with J gene TRBJ2-7; weak D call: TRBD2 (6 bases). Germline V gives CDR1 MNHEY, CDR2 SMNVEV (reference sequence). This CDR3 has 14 residues. The CDR3 DNA sequence: TGTGCCAGCAGTGTATCTAGCGTCTCCTACGAGCAGTACTTC. Its protein product is CASSVSSVSYEQYF.

This clonotype occurred a few times. The CDR3: CASSPQTGAAGELFF. The CDR3 bases are TGTGCCAGCAGCCCCCAGACAGGAGCGGCCGGGGAGCTGTTTTTT. The chain employs TRBV7-3 and TRBJ2-2, with D possibly matching TRBD1 (6 bases). The V end was cut by 5 bases, the J end by 6 bases, with 16 bases between. Germline assignment: CDR1 SGHTA and CDR2 FQGTGA. This CDR3 is built from 15 residues. The variable domain in full, with the rest retrieved from reference TRBV7-3 and TRBJ2-2, is GAGVSQTPSNKVTEKGKYVELRCDPISGHTALYWYRQSLGQGPEFLIYFQGTGAADDSGLPNDRFFAVRPEGSVSTLKIQRTERGDSAVYLCASSPQTGAAGELFFGEGSRLTVL.

This clonotype has at least ten counts. The V and J genes are TRBV9 and TRBJ2-3; the D is unclear. This CDR3 contains 14 residues. Germline lookup yields CDR1 SGDLS and CDR2 YYNGEE. With 1 base removed from V and 4 bases from J, the gap between germline ends came to 10 bases. The CDR3 is CASSVLSIADTQYF. The CDR3 DNA follows: TGTGCCAGCAGCGTACTTAGCATCGCAGATACGCAGTATTTT.

In its sample, this clonotype was seen many times. V and J are TRBV7-9 and TRBJ2-1; 8 positions agree with TRBD1. Per germline, CDR1 SEHNR and CDR2 FQNEAQ (reference sequence). V lost 1 base, J lost 6 bases, and 2 bases stayed unmatched. This CDR3 comprises 14 residues. The CDR3 sequence: CASSLGTGSNEQFF. CDR3 sequence (DNA): TGTGCCAGCAGCTTAGGGACAGGGTCCAATGAGCAGTTCTTC.

This clonotype was counted many times. The chain employs TRBV2 and TRBJ2-1; TRBD2 might be the D (5 bases). V lost 7 bases and J lost 3, with 10 bases in between. Looked up from germline, CDR1 is SNHLY and CDR2 is FYNNEI. The CDR3 has 13 amino acids. In nucleotides, the CDR3 is TGTGCCAGCAACATCCGGGACTACAATGAGCAGTTCTTC. Protein: CASNIRDYNEQFF.

Worth noting for this clonotype: A far larger clone is one nucleotide away, so this likely arose from a read error. The chain uses TRBV12-3 or TRBV12-4 and TRBJ1-5; the D is unclear. The V end was cut by 0 bases, the J end by 6 bases, with 6 bases between. The CDR3 runs 13 residues. CDR3 loop: CASSLAQVQPQHF. In DNA, the CDR3 is TGTGCCAGCAGTTTAGCGCAGGTTCAGCCCCAGCATTTT.

This clonotype was seen many times. The chain is built from TRBV6-1 and TRBJ2-5; possibly TRBD2 for D (6 bases). Trimming removed 1 base at V and 4 bases at J, with 16 bases between. Germline CDR1 reads MNHNS; CDR2 reads SASEGT. The CDR3 has 16 residues. DNA of the CDR3: TGTGCCAGCAGTGAAGGGAGGGGCAGGGAAGTAGAGACCCAGTACTTC. It specifies CASSEGRGREVETQYF.

The sample holds many counts of this clonotype. This chain connects TRBV28 to TRBJ2-7; 7 bases map to TRBD2. Germline CDR1 is MDHEN and CDR2 is SYDVKM. The V gene end was trimmed by 10 bases and the J gene end by 7 bases; junction bases not matched to a gene: 16. The CDR3 extends over 14 amino acids. The CDR3 DNA is TGTGCCACCGTCGACAGCGGGGTGGTTTTGGAGCAGTACTTC. This translates into CATVDSGVVLEQYF.

The table lists this clonotype with many counts. The CDR3 sequence is CASSRDGNYAYNEQFF. The CDR3 bases are TGTGCCAGCAGCCGGGACGGAAACTACGCCTACAATGAGCAGTTCTTC. The chain links TRBV7-6 to TRBJ2-1; possibly TRBD1 or TRBD2 for D (5 bases each). The CDR3 sequence is 16 residues long. The germline CDR1 and CDR2 sequences are SGHVS and FNYEAQ. Trimming removed 5 bases from V and 2 bases from J, with 16 bases in between.